This T cell receptor beta chain was recorded in a study of T cells in Graves' hyperthyroidism and ophthalmopathy. Stable hyperthyroidism: no ophthalmopathy progression over 18 months of follow-up. The hyperthyroidism was newly diagnosed and had lasted under 2 months; the patients were aged 18 to 65. This CDR3 has 16 amino acids. Trimming pared 3 bases from V and 0 bases from J, leaving 13 bases between. This clonotype has more than one count but fewer than ten. RNA transcripts provided the source from which TCR beta CDR3 regions were amplified. When the TCR CDR3 underwent first-round RT-PCR, the HTBI primer set was used. Using its own MiXCR run on the multiplex PCR reads, TCRdb lists one record per CDR3 protein. The sample carries about 560,000 distinct CDR3 sequences, around 17% recorded once.

Specimen: blood. This sequence was found in a woman aged 18-29 years with Graves' hyperthyroidism. V usage is TRBV12-3 or TRBV12-4 and J usage is TRBJ2-3; D may be TRBD2 (6 bases). CDR3 residues: CASSFARDSSTDTQYF. The CDR3, as DNA: TGTGCCAGCAGTTTTGCGCGGGACTCGAGCACAGATACGCAGTATTTT.